Sequencing of this T cell receptor beta chain was carried out in a study of blood T cells in healthy people across ages. Concerning this clonotype itself: Its antigen is not identified.

Study-level results: A greater number of naive CD4+ cells and higher diversity distinguished long-lived donors from aged donors.

CDR3 length: 17 residues. The V and J ends lost 3 bases and 8 bases, in that order; junction bases with no gene match: 15. CDR1 LGHNA and CDR2 YNFKEQ come from the germline V gene. A J-beta primer mix and a sample-barcoded 5' primer were used in a second PCR of roughly 6 to 11 cycles. TCRdb reprocessed the 5' RACE reads with MiXCR, giving one entry per CDR3 protein. Seen here are roughly 1.5 million distinct CDR3 sequences, roughly two fifths observed once, and the top ten hold 4%. The clonotype originates from a woman in her late teens or twenties in good health. The genes are TRBV4-2 and TRBJ2-2, with TRBD1 identical over 7 bases. Sequenced input: blood. The CDR3 here is CASSQTLWGQSEGELFF. The CDR3 bases are TGTGCCAGCAGCCAGACATTGTGGGGACAGAGTGAAGGGGAGCTGTTTTTT.